This is a list of T cell receptor beta chains from one sample in a study of identical twins. TCRdb redid the calling of the 5' RACE reads with MiXCR, one entry per CDR3 protein. This sample carries 550,000 to 800,000 distinct CDR3 sequences, just over 7% of them seen once, and the ten largest clones take less than 2%. The data were also submitted as part of a second study, on yellow fever vaccine responses in identical twins.

The sample comprised PBMCs. The receptors derive from a woman aged 18-35 years in good health. Both conserved end residues are part of each CDR3. Fields, in order: clone size, D gene, V gene, CDR3 length, J gene, CDR3 DNA, CDR3 protein. The D gene is left open where the match is weak. Not every row has a clone size; where given, it reads once, few, many or a size class.

>many|-|TRBV5-5|15|TRBJ2-1
TGTGCCAGCAGCTTGGCTCCGAGCTCCTACAATGAGCAGTTCTTC
CASSLAPSSYNEQFF
>many|TRBD2|TRBV12-3/TRBV12-4|20|TRBJ2-1
TGTGCCAGCAGTGTATCCCTTGGAGGGACTAGCGCCCGAAACTACAATGAGCAGTTCTTC
CASSVSLGGTSARNYNEQFF
>few|TRBD2|TRBV7-9|15|TRBJ2-2
TGTGCCAGCAGCTTAAGCGGGACTCCTACCGGGGAGCTGTTTTTT
CASSLSGTPTGELFF
>many|-|TRBV10-3|12|TRBJ1-1
TGTGCCATCAGTGAGTTCGAAGGCAAAGCTTTCTTT
CAISEFEGKAFF
>many|-|TRBV19|13|TRBJ2-7
TGTGCCAGTAGTATGGTAAGCTCCTACGAGCAGTACTTC
CASSMVSSYEQYF
>-|-|TRBV7-2|15|TRBJ1-1
TGTGCCAGCAGCTCCTCCGGGTTTTGGGGCACTGAAGCTTTCTTT
CASSSSGFWGTEAFF
>many|-|TRBV11-2|15|TRBJ2-2
TGTGCCAGCAGCTCGACTCCAGGGGACACCGGGGAGCTGTTTTTT
CASSSTPGDTGELFF
>-|-|TRBV6-1|16|TRBJ2-1
TGTGCCAGCAGGGGGGGGGCTAGCGGTCCCTACAATGAGCAGTTCTTC
CASRGGASGPYNEQFF
>many|-|TRBV10-3|15|TRBJ2-3
TGTGCCATCAGTGAGCTGGGGGCCCCCACAGATACGCAGTATTTT
CAISELGAPTDTQYF
>many|-|TRBV10-3|14|TRBJ1-1
TGTGCCATCAGTGAGAACGGCCAGAACACTGAAGCTTTCTTT
CAISENGQNTEAFF
>-|-|TRBV20-1|16|TRBJ2-5
TGCAGTGCTAGAGATTACCTTACAGGGTTCGAGGAGACCCAGTACTTC
CSARDYLTGFEETQYF
>few|TRBD2|TRBV11-3|17|TRBJ2-3
TGTGCCAGCAGCCAAAGTCAAGCGGGAGGGCCGGGAGATACGCAGTATTTT
CASSQSQAGGPGDTQYF
>-|-|TRBV7-9|17|TRBJ2-2
TGTGCCAGCAGCTTAGGACGTTCGGGGGACAACACCGGGGAGCTGTTTTTT
CASSLGRSGDNTGELFF
>many|TRBD2|TRBV29-1|13|TRBJ2-2
TGCAGCGTAGAGCGGGGGGGCTCCGGGGAGCTGTTTTTT
CSVERGGSGELFF
>-|-|TRBV5-1|15|TRBJ2-7
TGCGCCAGCAGCTTGGTCGGGGAGGCCTACTACGAGCAGTACTTC
CASSLVGEAYYEQYF
>few|TRBD2|TRBV6-4|15|TRBJ2-1
TGTGCCAGCAGTGACCGGGCTAGCGGTTTGAATGAGCAGTTCTTC
CASSDRASGLNEQFF
>-|-|TRBV11-2|16|TRBJ2-3
TGTGCCAGCAGCTTAGAGTACGGCGGTAGCACAGATACGCAGTATTTT
CASSLEYGGSTDTQYF
>many|TRBD1|TRBV3-1|16|TRBJ2-1
TGTGCCAGCAGCCAAGACATGGGACAGGGGCGCAATGAGCAGCTCTTC
CASSQDMGQGRNEQLF
>-|TRBD2|TRBV7-2|15|TRBJ2-5
TGTGCCAGCAGCTTTCCTAGCGGGTCGGTGGAGACCCAGTACTTC
CASSFPSGSVETQYF
>many|-|TRBV29-1|12|TRBJ2-4
TGCAGCGTTGGAAGTCTGGGAAACATTCAGTACTTC
CSVGSLGNIQYF
>many|-|TRBV12-3/TRBV12-4|13|TRBJ2-1
TGTGCCAGCAGTCCAGGTAACTACAATGAGCAGTTCTTC
CASSPGNYNEQFF
>many|TRBD2|TRBV10-3|22|TRBJ2-1
TGTGCCATCAGTCCCCACGGTATAGTGACTAGCGGGAGAGGTGTGTCCTACAATGAGCAGTTCTTC
CAISPHGIVTSGRGVSYNEQFF
>few|-|TRBV10-3|15|TRBJ2-4
TGTGCCATCAGTGAGTCGGGGCCCAGGGAGAACATTCAGTACTTC
CAISESGPRENIQYF
>-|-|TRBV12-3/TRBV12-4|11|TRBJ2-7
TGTGCCAGCTTGGGGGGCTACGAGCAGTACTTC
CASLGGYEQYF
>many|-|TRBV6-1|14|TRBJ2-2
TGTGCCAGCAGTCAACAGGGTAACACCGGGGAGCTGTTTTTT
CASSQQGNTGELFF
>many|-|TRBV5-1|16|TRBJ2-2
TGCGCCAGCAGCTTTTCCGGGGCCACAAACACCGGGGAGCTGTTTTTT
CASSFSGATNTGELFF
>many|-|TRBV24-1|15|TRBJ2-5
TGTGCCACCAGTGATTTCACGGGACTCCAAGAGACCCAGTACTTC
CATSDFTGLQETQYF
>many|TRBD1|TRBV12-3/TRBV12-4|15|TRBJ2-3
TGTGCCAGCAGGCGCCGGGACAGGGTTGTGGATACGCAGTATTTT
CASRRRDRVVDTQYF
>few|TRBD2|TRBV10-2|16|TRBJ2-2
TGCGCCAGCAGTGGCGGACTAGCGGGAGGGCCCGGGGAGCTGTTTTTT
CASSGGLAGGPGELFF
>few|TRBD2|TRBV7-2|16|TRBJ2-1
TGTGCCAGCAGCTTAGTACTAGCGCGAATTGTAGGTGAGCAGTTCTTC
CASSLVLARIVGEQFF
>many|TRBD2|TRBV12-3/TRBV12-4|17|TRBJ2-7
TGTGCCAGCAGTTTCAGGGGACTAGCGGGATCAATTTACGAGCAGTACTTC
CASSFRGLAGSIYEQYF
>many|-|TRBV12-3/TRBV12-4|14|TRBJ1-1
TGTGCCAGCAGTCCAGGGACATCGAACACTGAAGCTTTCTTT
CASSPGTSNTEAFF
>-|-|TRBV12-3/TRBV12-4|15|TRBJ1-6
TGTGCCAGCAGTTTACGTTGGGGATTTGATTCACCCCTCCACTTT
CASSLRWGFDSPLHF
>few|-|TRBV20-1|16|TRBJ1-5
TGCAGTGCTAGAGATGTGGGGACGGTCGGCAATCAGCCCCAGCATTTT
CSARDVGTVGNQPQHF
>-|-|TRBV5-1|14|TRBJ2-1
TGCGCCAGCAGCTTGGAGTCAGCCTACAATGAGCAGTTCTTC
CASSLESAYNEQFF
>many|-|TRBV5-6|12|TRBJ2-5
TGTGCCAGCAGCTTGAGTCTTGAGACCCAGTACTTC
CASSLSLETQYF
>many|TRBD2|TRBV10-3|14|TRBJ2-1
TGTGCCATCAGTGGACTAGCGGGTACTAATGAGCAGTTCTTC
CAISGLAGTNEQFF
>-|TRBD2|TRBV5-1|16|TRBJ2-1
TGCGCCAGCAGCCCTAGGACTAGCGGGCCCTACAATGAGCAGTTCTTC
CASSPRTSGPYNEQFF
>-|-|TRBV27|15|TRBJ2-1
TGTGCCAGCAGTTTATTACGGCAGGCCTACAATGAGCAGTTCTTC
CASSLLRQAYNEQFF
>few|TRBD2|TRBV20-1|14|TRBJ2-3
TGCAGTGCCCCCTCGGGTAGCGGGGCAGATACGCAGTATTTT
CSAPSGSGADTQYF
>few|-|TRBV7-3|13|TRBJ2-3
TGTGCCAGCAGCTTAGGGTCACCCGGTACGCAGTATTTT
CASSLGSPGTQYF
>few|TRBD1|TRBV12-3/TRBV12-4|18|TRBJ2-7
TGTGCCAGCAGCCTGGACAGGGACCTCAACTTGGGTCCCTACGAGCAGTACTTC
CASSLDRDLNLGPYEQYF
>-|TRBD1|TRBV12-3/TRBV12-4|16|TRBJ2-1
TGTGCCAGCAGTTTAGTCGGCAGGGGGAGACCCGATGAGCAGTTCTTC
CASSLVGRGRPDEQFF
>-|TRBD1|TRBV5-1|15|TRBJ2-5
TGCGCCAGCAGCTCCAATCTGACAGGGATGGAGACCCAGTACTTC
CASSSNLTGMETQYF
>few|TRBD2|TRBV20-1|17|TRBJ2-6
TGCAGTGCTAGGGATAGCGGGAGGGCCTCTGGGGCCAACGTCCTGACTTTC
CSARDSGRASGANVLTF
>few|-|TRBV7-9|16|TRBJ2-1
TGTGCCAGCAGCTTAACGGGACCCATATCCTACAATGAGCAGTTCTTC
CASSLTGPISYNEQFF
>few|-|TRBV5-1|14|TRBJ1-2
TGCGCCAGCAGCTTGCGACAGGCTAACTATGGCTACACCTTC
CASSLRQANYGYTF
>many|TRBD2|TRBV24-1|15|TRBJ2-2
TGTGCCACCAGCCCAGCGGGAGGTCGAACCGGGGAGCTGTTTTTT
CATSPAGGRTGELFF
>-|-|TRBV7-9|17|TRBJ2-1
TGTGCCAGCAGCTTAACCAGGGTGGGAGTTTCCTACAATGAGCAGTTCTTC
CASSLTRVGVSYNEQFF
>-|TRBD2|TRBV5-6|15|TRBJ2-2
TGTGCCAGCGAGCCGGGACTAGCACACACCGGGGAGCTGTTTTTT
CASEPGLAHTGELFF
>-|-|TRBV11-3|16|TRBJ2-1
TGTGCCAGCAGCTTAGATAACGGGGGAGAATACAATGAGCAGTTCTTC
CASSLDNGGEYNEQFF
>many|TRBD1|TRBV5-1|14|TRBJ1-1
TGCGCCAGCGACACAGGGGGCGCAGGGACTGAAGCTTTCTTT
CASDTGGAGTEAFF
>few|-|TRBV20-1|14|TRBJ1-2
TGCAGTGCTAGAGCCCTCCGGGACAACTATGGCTACACCTTC
CSARALRDNYGYTF
>-|-|TRBV11-2|14|TRBJ2-1
TGTGCCAGCAGCTTAGTGACACTGGGAAATGAGCAGTTCTTC
CASSLVTLGNEQFF
>-|TRBD2|TRBV24-1|11|TRBJ2-1
TGTGCCACCAGTGACACGGGACTATGGTTCTTC
CATSDTGLWFF